The 17 T cell receptor beta chains below all came from one sample that was sequenced in a study of cytomegalovirus exposure and HLA in healthy donors. The PCR was carried out with 60 Vbeta primers and 13 Jbeta primers. Here immunoSEQ multiplex PCR was the method, and the copy in TCRdb shows in-frame clones only, minus some. The sample consists of 150,000 to 200,000 clones, around two thirds of them appearing once. Sequenced sample: PBMCs. The receptors here all came from a man aged 30 to 39 in good health and CMV-seropositive.

This chain uses TRBV11-2 with TRBJ2-1; perhaps TRBD2 as D (6 bases). The CDR3 is 16 residues long. CDR1 is SGHAT and CDR2 is FQNNGV in the germline V gene. Trimming stripped 0 bases from V and 3 bases from J, with 12 bases between. CDR3 loop: CASSLDTGDVYNEQFF. The CDR3 DNA sequence: TGTGCCAGCAGCTTAGATACGGGGGACGTCTACAATGAGCAGTTCTTC.

The CDR3, as DNA: TGTGCCAGCAGCCAAGACCCCGGACTAGCGGGAAGCATCGAGGTGTTTTTT. Its translation is CASSQDPGLAGSIEVFF. This chain uses TRBV14 with TRBJ2-2; 12 nucleotides line up with TRBD2. CDR1 is SGHDN, CDR2 FVKESK, per germline. This CDR3 contains 17 residues. Germline trimming cut 0 bases from V and 15 bases from J; bases unmatched to any gene: 14.

This chain connects TRBV5-8 to TRBJ2-2; D is perhaps TRBD2 (7 bases). V lost 10 bases, J lost 1 base, and 14 bases lay in between. CDR1 and CDR2 (germline): SGHTS, YDEGEE. The CDR3 loop spans 14 amino acids. The CDR3 loop is CARGEGENTGELFF. CDR3 in DNA: TGTGCCCGCGGGGAGGGGGAGAACACCGGGGAGCTGTTTTTT.

This clone occurred once. The germline gene is not matched at one end of the junction; a read error may be the cause. The V gene is TRBV7-8, the J gene TRBJ2-2, with 10 nucleotides matching TRBD2. In germline, CDR1 is SGHVS, CDR2 FQNEAQ. The CDR3 spans 15 residues. The chain's CDR3 is CASSTSGFDTGALFF. The CDR3 nucleotides read TGTGCCAGCTCGACTAGCGGGTTCGACACCGGGGCGCTGTTTTTT.

This rearrangement joins TRBV6-5 to TRBJ1-5; D not resolved. Trimming left V 3 bases short and J 4 bases short, with 10 bases between. In germline, CDR1 is MNHEY, CDR2 SVGAGI. The CDR3 extends over 14 amino acids. Here the CDR3 reads CASSYSGVNQPQHF. Written as DNA, the CDR3 is TGTGCCAGCAGTTATAGCGGGGTAAATCAGCCCCAGCATTTT.

The CDR3 sequence: CASSRGLAEETQYF. The CDR3 DNA sequence: TGTGCCAGCAGCCGTGGACTAGCGGAAGAGACCCAGTACTTC. The genes are TRBV11-3 and TRBJ2-5; 10 positions agree with TRBD2. Germline CDR1 SGHNT, CDR2 YENEEA. Unmatched junction bases numbered 3, after V lost 5 bases and J lost 3 bases. The CDR3 length is 14 residues. The whole variable domain, filled in from reference TRBV11-3 and TRBJ2-5, reads EAGVVQSPRYKIIEKKQPVAFWCNPISGHNTLYWYLQNLGQGPELLIRYENEEAVDDSQLPKDRFSAERLKGVDSTLKIQPAELGDSAVYLCASSRGLAEETQYFGPGTRLLVL.

This clone was detected only a few times. The chain is built from TRBV30 and TRBJ1-1, with no clear D. The CDR3 loop spans 11 amino acids. Germline V gene sequence: CDR1 GTSNPN, CDR2 SVGIG (reference sequence). V was clipped by 3 bases and J by 5 bases, with 7 bases between them. Written as DNA, the CDR3 is TGTGCCTGGAGGGCTAGAACTGAAGCTTTCTTT. It specifies CAWRARTEAFF.

The rearrangement uses TRBV25-1 and TRBJ1-1, with D possibly being TRBD1 (5 bases). V shed 6 bases and J shed 0 bases, with 11 bases lying between them. There are 14 residues in the CDR3. Germline CDR1 reads MGHDK; CDR2 reads SYGVNS. The CDR3 protein is CASRERQMNTEAFF. The CDR3 DNA is TGTGCCAGCAGGGAACGACAGATGAACACTGAAGCTTTCTTT.

The chain uses TRBV7-2 and TRBJ1-2; D unresolved. The CDR3 spans 13 residues. V lost 1 base, J lost 4 bases, and 7 bases lay in between. Germline V gene lookup returns CDR1 SGHTA and CDR2 FQGNSA. CDR3 loop: CASSLGPVYGYTF. DNA of the CDR3: TGTGCCAGCAGCTTAGGGCCAGTCTATGGCTACACCTTC.

The V call is TRBV18, the J call TRBJ1-5, with D possibly TRBD1 on 5 matching bases. The V gene's germline CDR1 is KGHSH and CDR2 LQKENI. Trimming took 3 bases from V and 3 from J, leaving 15 bases between them. The CDR3 sequence is 16 residues long. The CDR3 sequence is CASSPGGFEPNQPQHF. CDR3 in DNA: TGTGCCAGCTCACCCGGGGGTTTCGAACCCAATCAGCCCCAGCATTTT.

The chain recombines TRBV5-1 with TRBJ1-1; 7 positions agree with TRBD1. Losses at the gene ends were 3 bases for V and 7 bases for J; bases not matched to a gene: 9. The CDR3 length is 14 residues. Per germline, CDR1 SGHRS and CDR2 YFSETQ. As DNA, the CDR3 is TGCGCCAGCAGCTCCGACAGGGAGTCGGATGAAGCTTTCTTT. It specifies CASSSDRESDEAFF.

The chain couples TRBV28 to TRBJ2-7; a weak D match, TRBD2 (5 bases). Trimming removed 6 bases at V and 6 bases at J, with 12 bases between. CDR1 is MDHEN, CDR2 SYDVKM, per germline. The CDR3 has 12 residues. CDR3: CASRSGISEQYF. The DNA for the CDR3 is TGTGCCAGCAGGTCGGGGATCTCCGAGCAGTACTTC.

Details on this clone: The same CDR3 arises from other DNA sequences in this sample as well. The CDR3 reads CASSLETASLGGDTQYF. CDR3 coding DNA: TGCGCCAGCAGCTTAGAGACAGCCTCCCTAGGGGGTGATACGCAGTATTTT. The rearrangement links TRBV5-1 to TRBJ2-3, with D maybe TRBD1 (6 bases). This CDR3 is built from 17 residues. Per the germline V gene, CDR1 is SGHRS and CDR2 is YFSETQ. V gave up 2 bases and J gave up 6 bases, with 22 bases separating them.

This clone was detected only a few times. The chain has TRBV7-3 and TRBJ2-1; 8 nucleotides align to TRBD2. V dropped 4 bases and J dropped 6; count of bases not matched to a gene: 11. The CDR3 runs to 16 residues. Germline V gene data show CDR1 as SGHTA and CDR2 as FQGTGA. CDR3 sequence reads: CASSSGGSLGGNEQFF. CDR3 nucleotide sequence: TGTGCCAGCAGCTCGGGGGGGAGCCTAGGGGGCAATGAGCAGTTCTTC.

This clone has a handful of counts. The V call is TRBV5-4, the J call TRBJ2-1, with 14 bases matching TRBD2. This CDR3 is built from 17 residues. Germline lookup yields CDR1 SGHNT and CDR2 YYREEE (reference sequence). V lost 4 bases, J lost 1 base, and 4 bases stayed unmatched. In DNA form, the CDR3 reads TGTGCCAGCAGCCGGGGACTAGCGGGAGAATCCTACAATGAGCAGTTCTTC. It is translated as CASSRGLAGESYNEQFF.

The V gene is TRBV15, the J gene TRBJ1-5; D unclear. Trimming cost V 0 bases and J 8 bases, with 8 bases left between them. Germline V CDR1 and CDR2: LNHNV, YYDKDF (reference sequence). This CDR3 comprises 13 residues. The CDR3 protein is CATSRDPGEPQHF. The CDR3 DNA follows: TGTGCCACCAGCAGAGATCCCGGTGAGCCCCAGCATTTT.

The chain combines TRBV30 with TRBJ2-5, with 11 bases fitting TRBD2. The J call could be wrong; TRBJ2-7 is a better fit for the DNA end. The CDR3 spans 13 residues. Germline lookup yields CDR1 GTSNPN and CDR2 SVGIG (reference sequence). The CDR3 loop is CAWTLAGGNEQYF. CDR3 DNA sequence: TGTGCCTGGACCTTAGCGGGAGGGAACGAGCAGTACTTC.